Each of the 22 T cell receptor beta chains below was sequenced from the same sample in a study of T cell responses to AZD1222 COVID-19 vaccine. Here immunoSEQ multiplex PCR was the method, and the copy in TCRdb shows in-frame clones only, minus some. The sample has around 96,000 clones, 90% to 95% seen once. The starting material was peripheral blood, obtained 28 days after the second AZD1222 dose. The origin of the receptors is an adult who received the AZD1222 COVID-19 vaccine.

The V call is TRBV6-5, the J call TRBJ1-3, with TRBD1 identical over 8 bases. Trimming cost V 0 bases and J 2 bases; bases outside gene matches: 3. CDR1 and CDR2 (germline): MNHEY, SVGAGI. This CDR3 contains 16 residues. CDR3 coding DNA: TGTGCCAGCAGTTACTCTGACAGGGGAACTGGAAACACCATATATTTT. Protein sequence: CASSYSDRGTGNTIYF.

The V and J genes are TRBV24-1 and TRBJ2-1; D may correspond to TRBD1 or TRBD2 (5 bases each). This CDR3 has 15 amino acids. Trimming stripped 0 bases from V and 8 bases from J, with 13 bases between. The germline CDR1 and CDR2 sequences are KGHDR and SFDVKD. DNA of the CDR3: TGTGCCACCAGTGATTTGGGGACCCCTGGAGATGAGCAGTTCTTC. Its protein product is CATSDLGTPGDEQFF.

CDR3 amino acids: CASSTLRQGSNQPQHF. In nucleotides, the CDR3 is TGTGCCAGCAGTACTCTTCGACAGGGAAGCAATCAGCCCCAGCATTTT. The rearrangement links TRBV28 to TRBJ1-5, with 7 bases that match TRBD1. The CDR3 is made up of 16 amino acids. With V trimmed by 5 bases and J by 1 base, 8 bases remained unmatched. Germline V gives CDR1 MDHEN, CDR2 SYDVKM.

There are a few counts of this clone. The chain joins TRBV2 to TRBJ2-1; D not certain. The CDR3 has 14 residues. V dropped 6 bases and J dropped 8 bases, with 17 bases sitting between them. Looked up from germline, CDR1 is SNHLY and CDR2 is FYNNEI. The CDR3 nucleotides read TGTGCCAGCAGCATGACTCCCCCGAGGTATGAGCAGTTCTTC. As protein: CASSMTPPRYEQFF.

This rearrangement joins TRBV3-1 (or the pseudogene TRBV3-2) to TRBJ2-1; 9 bases agree with TRBD1. V was pared by 1 base and J by 6 bases, with 7 bases of the junction left unmatched. The CDR3 is 16 residues long. Germline CDR1 is LGHDT and CDR2 is YNNKEL (reference sequence). DNA of the CDR3: TGTGCCAGCAGCCAAGGGGACAGGGTCCTATCCAATGAGCAGTTCTTC. It translates to CASSQGDRVLSNEQFF.

This clone was observed once. The chain couples TRBV7-3 to TRBJ2-1; 8 positions match TRBD2. The CDR3 runs to 14 residues. Germline V lookup: CDR1 SGHTA, CDR2 FQGTGA. Unmatched junction bases numbered 4, after V lost 2 bases and J lost 7 bases. CDR3 sequence: CASSLAGTRNEQFF. CDR3 bases: TGTGCCAGCAGCTTAGCCGGGACTAGGAATGAGCAGTTCTTC.

This CDR3 reads CASSSDEQGTWADTQYF. The DNA of the CDR3 is TGTGCCAGCAGCTCAGATGAACAGGGGACCTGGGCAGATACGCAGTATTTT. This chain links TRBV7-8 with TRBJ2-3; 7 bases map to TRBD1. With V trimmed by 4 bases and J by 4 bases, 14 bases remained unmatched. This CDR3 has 17 residues. CDR1 is SGHVS, CDR2 FQNEAQ, per germline.

The gene calls are TRBV18 and TRBJ2-7; 7 bases match TRBD2. V dropped 0 bases and J dropped 3; count of bases not matched to a gene: 8. Germline CDR1 is KGHSH and CDR2 is LQKENI. The CDR3 runs to 16 residues. In nucleotides, the CDR3 is TGTGCCAGCTCACCACCTATCTGGGAGGGACTCTACGAGCAGTACTTC. Encoded protein: CASSPPIWEGLYEQYF.

The rearrangement links TRBV5-1 to TRBJ2-1; 11 positions match TRBD2. CDR3 length equals 15 residues. Germline CDR1 reads SGHRS; CDR2 reads YFSETQ. V lost 0 bases to trimming and J lost 4 bases; unmatched junction nucleotides: 0. CDR3 nucleotides: TGCGCCAGCAGCTTGGGACTAGCGGGATACAATGAGCAGTTCTTC. Residues: CASSLGLAGYNEQFF.

This sequence joins TRBV5-1 and TRBJ2-3, with D possibly TRBD1 on 6 matching bases. There are 14 residues in the CDR3. CDR1 and CDR2 from the germline V gene are SGHRS and YFSETQ. V lost 5 bases and J 6 bases, leaving 16 bases between the germline ends. This chain's CDR3 is CASRMDTGLDTQYF. DNA for the CDR3: TGCGCCAGCAGGATGGACACAGGGTTGGATACGCAGTATTTT.

The chain has TRBV3-1 (or the pseudogene TRBV3-2) and TRBJ1-1; D may be TRBD1 (6 bases). Trimming stripped 3 bases from V and 0 bases from J, with 8 bases between. From germline, CDR1 is LGHDT and CDR2 YNNKEL (reference sequence). This CDR3 has 14 amino acids. The CDR3 nucleotides read TGTGCCAGCAGCCAGGGGGCCGTGAACACTGAAGCTTTCTTT. Translating gives CASSQGAVNTEAFF.

The V gene is TRBV2, the J gene TRBJ1-5; D unclear. V lost 8 bases, J lost 3 bases, and 11 bases lay in between. The germline V gene encodes CDR1 SNHLY and CDR2 FYNNEI. The CDR3 length is 13 residues. The CDR3 nucleotides are TGTGCCAGCGATCGTAGAAACAATCAGCCCCAGCATTTT. Its translation is CASDRRNNQPQHF.

This sequence joins TRBV11-3 and TRBJ1-1; D unclear. From germline, CDR1 is SGHNT and CDR2 YENEEA. This CDR3 region has 10 residues. Trimming removed 6 bases from V and 6 bases from J, with 5 bases in between. CDR3 sequence: CASSYPEAFF. The CDR3 region has the DNA TGTGCCAGCAGTTATCCTGAAGCTTTCTTT.

This chain connects TRBV9 to TRBJ1-4; D remains ambiguous. The germline V and J ends were trimmed by 4 bases and 0 bases, with 16 bases remaining between them. The CDR3 contains 17 residues. Germline V gene lookup returns CDR1 SGDLS and CDR2 YYNGEE. CDR3 bases: TGTGCCAGCAGCCCCTCCCCGGCGGGTTCAACTAATGAAAAACTGTTTTTT. Protein product: CASSPSPAGSTNEKLFF.

This chain links TRBV28 with TRBJ1-4; D remains unclear. Germline-derived CDR1 and CDR2 are MDHEN and SYDVKM. Between the trimmed V and J ends, which lost 11 bases and 0 bases, there was a span of 7 bases. The CDR3 runs 12 residues. The CDR3 DNA reads TGTGCCCACACCGCAACTAATGAAAAACTGTTTTTT. Translating gives CAHTATNEKLFF.

The chain carries TRBV7-9 and TRBJ1-3, with D perhaps TRBD1 (5 bases). Germline lookup yields CDR1 SEHNR and CDR2 FQNEAQ (reference sequence). This CDR3 has 16 amino acids. V lost 5 bases to trimming and J lost 2 bases, with 16 bases between them. CDR3 in amino acids: CASSLTSGGAGNTIYF. In nucleotides, the CDR3 is TGTGCCAGCAGCCTGACCTCCGGGGGGGCTGGAAACACCATATATTTT. Drawing the rest from reference TRBV7-9 and TRBJ1-3, the complete variable domain is DTGVSQNPRHKITKRGQNVTFRCDPISEHNRLYWYRQTLGQGPEFLTYFQNEAQLEKSRLLSDRFSAERPKGSFSTLEIQRTEQGDSAMYLCASSLTSGGAGNTIYFGEGSWLTVV.

J is TRBJ2-3 and V is TRBV24-1; 9 nucleotides agree with TRBD2. Germline V gene lookup returns CDR1 KGHDR and CDR2 SFDVKD. Trimming at V came to 9 bases and at J to 6 bases, leaving 21 bases not matched to a gene. The CDR3 is made up of 18 amino acids. The CDR3 coding sequence is TGTGCCACCGGTTCAGAGGTCGGGACTAGCCGACCCACGGATACGCAGTATTTT. Residues: CATGSEVGTSRPTDTQYF.

The chain uses TRBV9 and TRBJ1-2, with a possible D match to TRBD1 (5 bases). Between the trimmed V and J ends, which lost 0 bases and 0 bases, there was a span of 9 bases. CDR1 SGDLS and CDR2 YYNGEE come from the germline V gene. This CDR3 has 15 residues. CDR3 in amino acids: CASSVGDASNYGYTF. Here the CDR3 DNA reads TGTGCCAGCAGCGTAGGGGACGCTTCTAACTATGGCTACACCTTC.

The chain carries TRBV6-4 and TRBJ1-1; TRBD1 aligns across 8 bases. V dropped 6 bases and J dropped 2; count of bases not matched to a gene: 5. CDR1 is MRHNA and CDR2 is SNTAGT in the germline V gene. The CDR3 loop spans 14 amino acids. The CDR3 DNA is TGTGCCAGCAGAGAGGGACAGGTTAACACTGAAGCTTTCTTT. It codes for CASREGQVNTEAFF.

The chain is built from TRBV5-4 and TRBJ1-3; D might be TRBD1 (6 bases). V was shortened by 0 bases and J by 1 base, with 11 bases between the two germline ends. CDR1 and CDR2 (germline): SGHNT, YYREEE (reference sequence). This CDR3 spans 16 amino acids. For the CDR3, the DNA is TGTGCCAGCAGCTTGGGCGGGGGGCTATCTGGAAACACCATATATTTT. Its translation is CASSLGGGLSGNTIYF.

V usage is TRBV6-5 and J usage is TRBJ1-4; D is unresolved. CDR1 MNHEY and CDR2 SVGAGI come from the germline V gene. The CDR3 runs to 14 residues. Trimming removed 6 bases at V and 0 bases at J, with 8 bases between. CDR3 in amino acids: CASRRHSTNEKLFF. The CDR3 DNA reads as TGTGCCAGCAGACGACATTCAACTAATGAAAAACTGTTTTTT.

CDR3 coding DNA: TGTGCCAGCAGTTTAATCCCACGACTAGCGGGAGTTGGTGAGCAGTTCTTC. It specifies CASSLIPRLAGVGEQFF. This chain joins TRBV27 and TRBJ2-1; 12 bases fit TRBD2. The CDR3 sequence is 17 residues long. V shed 2 bases, J shed 9 bases, and the junction held 11 bases outside the gene matches. Germline lookup yields CDR1 MNHEY and CDR2 SMNVEV (reference sequence).